Listed here are 20 T cell receptor beta chains from one sample, sequenced in a study of blood T cell repertoires in COVID-19. TCRdb keeps only in-frame clones here, not all; method: immunoSEQ multiplex PCR. The table shows approximately 390,000 clones, with nearly 90% occurring only once. Sequenced material: PBMCs or T cells enriched from blood (not recorded which). These receptors all come from a woman between 40 and 50 years old with acute COVID-19.

This clone is a singleton in its sample. The rearrangement uses TRBV6-5 and TRBJ2-7; 7 bases match TRBD1. The CDR3 runs 15 residues. V was clipped by 2 bases and J by 2 bases; unmatched bases: 6. Germline CDR1 is MNHEY and CDR2 is SVGAGI. The CDR3 loop reads CASSYQIGTAYEQYF. The DNA of the CDR3 is TGTGCCAGCAGTTACCAAATCGGGACAGCCTACGAGCAGTACTTC.

The V gene is TRBV13, the J gene TRBJ2-7; D may be TRBD1 (6 bases). The CDR3 is 16 residues long. V lost 3 bases to trimming and J lost 2 bases, with 17 bases between them. In germline, CDR1 is PRHDT, CDR2 FYEKMQ (reference sequence). Here the CDR3 reads CASSFLMTGPTYEQYF. CDR3 bases: TGTGCCAGCAGCTTCCTCATGACAGGCCCGACCTACGAGCAGTACTTC.

This clone was found once. The same CDR3 also results from other DNA sequences found in this sample. The rearrangement links TRBV4-1 to TRBJ1-2, with D possibly matching TRBD1 (5 bases). From germline, CDR1 is MGHRA and CDR2 YSYEKL. The ends were cut back, 1 base at V and 3 bases at J, with 6 bases in the middle. The CDR3 runs to 13 residues. Written as DNA, the CDR3 is TGCGCCAGCAGCCAAGCGGGGGACTATGGCTACACCTTC. Its protein product is CASSQAGDYGYTF.

The table lists this clone with a few counts. This chain links TRBV2 with TRBJ1-6; 7 bases map to TRBD1. J lost 7 bases, V lost 6 bases, and 3 bases had no gene match. The CDR3 loop spans 13 amino acids. The V gene's germline CDR1 is SNHLY and CDR2 FYNNEI. The CDR3 reads CASRKGQNSPLHF. The CDR3 bases are TGTGCCAGCAGGAAGGGACAGAATTCACCCCTCCACTTT.

This rearrangement joins TRBV7-8 to TRBJ2-7; D unresolved. The germline gives CDR1 SGHVS, CDR2 FQNEAQ. V was pared by 2 bases and J by 0 bases, with 11 bases between. This CDR3 contains 15 residues. This chain's CDR3 is CASSLLTSNSYEQYF. CDR3 nucleotide sequence: TGTGCCAGCAGCTTACTCACGAGTAACTCCTACGAGCAGTACTTC. Full variable domain (missing parts from reference TRBV7-8 and TRBJ2-7): GAGVSQSPRYKVAKRGQDVALRCDPISGHVSLFWYQQALGQGPEFLTYFQNEAQLDKSGLPSDRFFAERPEGSVSTLKIQRTQQEDSAVYLCASSLLTSNSYEQYFGPGTRLTVT.

As concerns this clone: Other DNA sequences in this specimen translate into the identical CDR3. The chain carries TRBV30 and TRBJ2-2; the D gene is possibly TRBD2 (6 bases). Germline values: CDR1 GTSNPN, CDR2 SVGIG (reference sequence). V was clipped by 3 bases and J by 4 bases, with 9 bases between them. This CDR3 is 13 amino acids long. The CDR3 DNA is TGTGCCTGGAGCGTCGGGGGCACCGGGGAGCTGTTTTTT. Translation: CAWSVGGTGELFF.

V gene TRBV6-5 combines with J gene TRBJ1-1; 7 bases are a match to TRBD1. This CDR3 is built from 14 residues. J gave up 4 bases and V 6 bases, and 8 bases lay outside the gene matches. The germline V gene has CDR1 MNHEY and CDR2 SVGAGI. The CDR3 spells CASRNTGVSTEAFF. The DNA for the CDR3 is TGTGCCAGCAGGAACACAGGGGTGAGCACTGAAGCTTTCTTT.

This sequence joins TRBV7-2 and TRBJ2-1; 8 bases map to TRBD2. The CDR3 has 15 amino acids. After removal of 4 bases from V and 7 bases from J, the junction contained 9 bases not matched to a gene. CDR1 is SGHTA and CDR2 is FQGNSA in the germline V gene. For the CDR3, the DNA is TGTGCCAGCAGCTACGCCGGGACTAGTAAGAATGAGCAGTTCTTC. Translated, it gives CASSYAGTSKNEQFF.

V gene TRBV18 combines with J gene TRBJ1-6, with a weak D call TRBD1 (5 bases). V dropped 4 bases and J dropped 5 bases, with 12 bases sitting between them. This CDR3 comprises 15 residues. The germline V gene encodes CDR1 KGHSH and CDR2 LQKENI. In DNA form, the CDR3 reads TGTGCCAGCTCACGAGCAGGACACGATAATTCACCCCTCCACTTT. Translated: CASSRAGHDNSPLHF.

This clone occurred a few times. The chain is built from TRBV6-2 or TRBV6-3 and TRBJ1-5; 8 bases agree with TRBD1. The CDR3 runs to 16 residues. Germline CDR1 and CDR2: MNHEY and SVGEGT. The V gene end was trimmed by 6 bases and the J gene end by 5 bases; junction bases not matched to a gene: 12. CDR3 protein: CASSLKPPQGDQPQHF. As DNA, the CDR3 is TGTGCCAGCAGCCTAAAACCCCCACAGGGGGATCAGCCCCAGCATTTT.

This clone was observed a handful of times. The rearrangement uses TRBV6-1 and TRBJ2-5; a weak D match, TRBD1 (5 bases). V dropped 2 bases and J dropped 1 base, with 8 bases sitting between them. There are 14 residues in the CDR3. The germline CDR1 and CDR2 sequences are MNHNS and SASEGT. The CDR3 spells CASSEMGPQETQYF. For the CDR3, the DNA is TGTGCCAGCAGTGAAATGGGGCCCCAAGAGACCCAGTACTTC.

The rearrangement links TRBV24-1 to TRBJ2-6, with TRBD2 matching 8 bases. The V segment lost 1 base and the J segment 1 base; nucleotides outside the gene matches: 5. Germline lookup yields CDR1 KGHDR and CDR2 SFDVKD. The CDR3 length is 18 residues. The DNA of the CDR3 is TGTGCCACCAGTGATTTTATTAGCGGGGCGTCTGGGGCCAACGTCCTGACTTTC. Residues: CATSDFISGASGANVLTF.

V usage is TRBV27 and J usage is TRBJ1-5, with TRBD1 matching 9 bases. Trimming removed 5 bases from V and 0 bases from J; junction bases left unmatched: 5. CDR1 MNHEY and CDR2 SMNVEV come from the germline V gene (reference sequence). The CDR3 runs 16 residues. The CDR3 loop is CASSAMTGGSNQPQHF. DNA for the CDR3: TGTGCCAGCAGTGCTATGACAGGGGGTAGCAATCAGCCCCAGCATTTT.

This chain joins TRBV13 and TRBJ1-2; D gene uncertain. CDR1 and CDR2 (germline): PRHDT, FYEKMQ (reference sequence). The CDR3 runs 13 residues. The V end was cut by 3 bases, the J end by 6 bases, with 11 bases between. This chain's CDR3 is CASSFGEDHGYTF. CDR3 DNA: TGTGCCAGCAGCTTTGGGGAGGACCATGGCTACACCTTC.

The genes are TRBV9 and TRBJ2-7, with D hard to call. CDR3 length: 12 amino acids. The ends were cut back, 3 bases at V and 4 bases at J, with 8 bases in the middle. In germline, CDR1 is SGDLS, CDR2 YYNGEE. The CDR3 region is CASSENFYEQYF. The CDR3 DNA follows: TGTGCCAGCAGCGAGAACTTTTACGAGCAGTACTTC.

The genes are TRBV5-4 and TRBJ2-1, with TRBD2 matching 12 bases. In germline, CDR1 is SGHNT, CDR2 YYREEE (reference sequence). This CDR3 has 15 residues. Unmatched junction bases numbered 4, after V lost 2 bases and J lost 7 bases. The DNA of the CDR3 is TGTGCCAGCAGCTTCCTAGCGGGGGGGCGGAATGAGCAGTTCTTC. It encodes CASSFLAGGRNEQFF.

This clone was found a few times. This chain links TRBV20-1 with TRBJ2-5; D gene uncertain. Germline CDR1 is DFQATT and CDR2 is SNEGSKA (reference sequence). V was shortened by 3 bases and J by 2 bases, with 4 bases between the two germline ends. The length of the CDR3 is 11 residues. CDR3 sequence: CSASQQETQYF. For the CDR3, the DNA is TGCAGTGCTAGTCAGCAAGAGACCCAGTACTTC.

This clone was seen just once. V gene TRBV27 combines with J gene TRBJ1-5, with D perhaps matching TRBD1 (6 bases). V lost 2 bases and J lost 0, with 17 bases in between. Per the germline V gene, CDR1 is MNHEY and CDR2 is SMNVEV (reference sequence). There are 18 residues in the CDR3. The CDR3 here is CASSLRAGEGYSNQPQHF. As DNA, the CDR3 is TGTGCCAGCAGTTTAAGGGCAGGGGAGGGTTATAGCAATCAGCCCCAGCATTTT.

The rearrangement links TRBV23-1 to TRBJ1-2; D ambiguous. TRBV23-1 is noted as an ORF with a role that remains uncertain. V dropped 2 bases and J dropped 7 bases, with 14 bases sitting between them. The CDR3 runs 14 residues. In nucleotides, the CDR3 is TGCGCCAGCAGTCAACCCAACCGACAAGGTGGCTACACCTTC. It yields the protein CASSQPNRQGGYTF.

The chain employs TRBV11-2 and TRBJ2-7; a weak D match, TRBD2 (6 bases). The germline CDR1 and CDR2 sequences are SGHAT and FQNNGV. V lost 4 bases and J lost 3, with 10 bases in between. The CDR3 covers 13 residues. In nucleotides, the CDR3 is TGTGCCAGCAGCTCGGGACTGAGCTACGAGCAGTACTTC. Translation: CASSSGLSYEQYF. Using reference TRBV11-2 and TRBJ2-7 for the parts outside the CDR3, the full variable domain is EAGVAQSPRYKIIEKRQSVAFWCNPISGHATLYWYQQILGQGPKLLIQFQNNGVVDDSQLPKDRFSAERLKGVDSTLKIQPAKLEDSAVYLCASSSGLSYEQYFGPGTRLTVT.